This TCR beta chain appears in the sequencing data of a study of blood T cell repertoires in COVID-19. CDR1 and CDR2 (germline): SGDLS, YYNGEE. With V trimmed by 0 bases and J by 8 bases, 8 bases remained unmatched. This CDR3 region has 16 residues. Generated by immunoSEQ multiplex PCR, the TCRdb table keeps only in-frame clones and is missing some. This sample yields 120,000 to 150,000 clones, of which over 80% are seen a single time; roughly 5.5% belongs to the top ten. Sequenced material: PBMCs or T cells enriched from blood (not recorded which). The sequence was obtained from a woman between 50 and 59 years old who had been exposed to COVID-19. The chain carries TRBV9 and TRBJ1-4; 9 positions match TRBD1. The CDR3 spells CASSVGADRGREKLFF. The CDR3 region has the DNA TGTGCCAGCAGCGTAGGGGCGGACAGGGGAAGGGAAAAACTGTTTTTT. Variable domain in full (rest from reference TRBV9 and TRBJ1-4): DSGVTQTPKHLITATGQRVTLRCSPRSGDLSVYWYQQSLDQGLQFLIQYYNGEERAKGNILERFSAQQFPDLHSELNLSSLELGDSALYFCASSVGADRGREKLFFGSGTQLSVL.